This T cell receptor (beta chain) was found in a study of T-cell memory formation after mild COVID-19. V lost 5 bases, J lost 5 bases, and 9 bases stayed unmatched. The CDR3 has 17 residues. This clonotype appeared a few times. In TCRdb, the 5' RACE reads were re-called with MiXCR into one record per CDR3 protein. The sample comprises almost 550,000 distinct CDR3 sequences, 20% of which are singletons, and 9.5% to 15% rests with the top ten. The sample consisted of PBMCs or a T cell subset sorted from them (not recorded which). This clonotype was sampled from an adult woman who had mild COVID-19 (a few samples of this study predate the infection). Cell type and time point are not known. This chain joins TRBV12-3 or TRBV12-4 and TRBJ1-6; 10 nucleotides line up with TRBD1. CDR3 protein: CASSKTRDRGNNSPLHF. As DNA, the CDR3 is TGTGCCAGCAGTAAAACCCGGGACAGGGGAAATAATTCACCCCTCCACTTT.